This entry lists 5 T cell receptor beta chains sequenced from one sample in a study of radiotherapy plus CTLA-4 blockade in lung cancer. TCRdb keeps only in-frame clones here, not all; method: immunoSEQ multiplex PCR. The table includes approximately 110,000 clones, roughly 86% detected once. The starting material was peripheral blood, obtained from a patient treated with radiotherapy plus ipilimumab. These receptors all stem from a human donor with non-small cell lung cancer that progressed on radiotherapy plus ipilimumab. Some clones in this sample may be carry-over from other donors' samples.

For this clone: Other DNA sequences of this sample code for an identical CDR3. The CDR3 DNA sequence: TGCGCCAGCAGCCCAGGGGGACTAGCGGGTGGGGAGACCCAGTACTTC. This gives the protein CASSPGGLAGGETQYF. J is TRBJ2-5 and V is TRBV5-1, with 12 bases identical to TRBD2. The CDR3 consists of 16 residues. The V gene's germline CDR1 is SGHRS and CDR2 YFSETQ. The J segment lost 5 bases and the V segment lost 4 bases, leaving 9 bases of the junction unmatched.

Written as DNA, the CDR3 is TGTGCCAGTACCCTACCGATCAGGCCAGGGGACGAAAAACTGTTTTTT. Translating it yields CASTLPIRPGDEKLFF. The rearrangement links TRBV19 to TRBJ1-4, with TRBD1 as a possible D gene (6 bases). The germline CDR1 and CDR2 sequences are LNHDA and SQIVND (reference sequence). The CDR3 contains 16 residues. Trimming removed 7 bases from V and 8 bases from J, with 23 bases in between. Supplemented by reference TRBV19 and TRBJ1-4, the full variable domain reads DGGITQSPKYLFRKEGQNVTLSCEQNLNHDAMYWYRQDPGQGLRLIYYSQIVNDFQKGDIAEGYSVSREKKESFPLTVTSAQKNPTAFYLCASTLPIRPGDEKLFFGSGTQLSVL.

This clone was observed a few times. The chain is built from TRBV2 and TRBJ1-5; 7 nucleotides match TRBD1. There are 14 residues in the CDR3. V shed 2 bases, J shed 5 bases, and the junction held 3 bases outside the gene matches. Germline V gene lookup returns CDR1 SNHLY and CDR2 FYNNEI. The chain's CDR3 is CASSERQGDQPQHF. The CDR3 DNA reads TGTGCCAGCAGTGAACGACAGGGCGATCAGCCCCAGCATTTT.

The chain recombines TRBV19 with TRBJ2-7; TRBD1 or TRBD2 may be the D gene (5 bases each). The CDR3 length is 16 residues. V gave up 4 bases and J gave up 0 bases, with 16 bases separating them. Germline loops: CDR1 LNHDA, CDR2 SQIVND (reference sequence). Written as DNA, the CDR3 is TGTGCCAGTAGTACTTCCGGGACCCTAAGCTCCTACGAGCAGTACTTC. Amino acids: CASSTSGTLSSYEQYF.

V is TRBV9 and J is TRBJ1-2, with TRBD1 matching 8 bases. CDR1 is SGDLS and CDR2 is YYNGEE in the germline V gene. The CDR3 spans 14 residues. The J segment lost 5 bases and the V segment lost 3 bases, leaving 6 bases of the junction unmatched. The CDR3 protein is CASSASRGLYGYTF. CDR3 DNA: TGTGCCAGCAGCGCGTCCAGGGGGCTTTATGGCTACACCTTC.